This passage covers 10 T cell receptor beta chains from one sample sequenced in a study of CD8 T cells in Susac syndrome (dated by TCRdb to between 2018 and 2021). Library generation was performed with the immunoSEQ multiplex PCR assay. RNA was extracted using the RNeasy kit, and about 0.45 to 1 microgram was reverse transcribed with random hexamers. The public reads were run again by TCRdb, first through fastp at Q25 and then through MiXCR, and only productive beta chains were kept. Rows are unified per CDR3 protein, each entry keeping the most common DNA and genes. This sample is represented by 40,000 to 55,000 distinct CDR3 sequences; roughly 93% of them were singletons. The ten largest clonotypes hold less than 0.55% of the sample. The sequencing input was CD8+ T cells from PBMCs. The receptors shown here come from a human donor with multiple sclerosis.

The V and J genes are TRBV29-1 and TRBJ2-1; 7 bases fit TRBD2. There are 13 residues in the CDR3. CDR1 is SQVTM and CDR2 is ANQGSEA in the germline V gene. Losses at the gene ends were 6 bases for V and 8 bases for J; bases not matched to a gene: 10. The DNA of the CDR3 is TGCAGCGTCTCGCGGGGAGGGCTCGATGAGCAGTTCTTC. It yields the protein CSVSRGGLDEQFF.

The CDR3 coding sequence is TGCGCCAGCAGCCACGACGTACAGGGGGGAGAAGCTTTCTTT. Protein product: CASSHDVQGGEAFF. The chain couples TRBV4-3 to TRBJ1-1, with TRBD1 identical over 8 bases. The CDR3 spans 14 residues. V lost 3 bases, J lost 8 bases, and 8 bases stayed unmatched. Germline CDR1 reads LGHNA; CDR2 reads YSLEER.

This clonotype was found once. The CDR3 coding sequence is TGCGCCAGCTCGAAGGGCACTGAAGCTTTCTTT. Translated: CASSKGTEAFF. This chain connects TRBV5-1 to TRBJ1-1, with no clear D. The CDR3 covers 11 residues. V gave up 7 bases and J gave up 4 bases, with 8 bases separating them. Germline V gene lookup returns CDR1 SGHRS and CDR2 YFSETQ. The full variable domain, rest sourced from reference TRBV5-1 and TRBJ1-1, is KAGVTQTPRYLIKTRGQQVTLSCSPISGHRSVSWYQQTPGQGLQFLFEYFSETQRNKGNFPGRFSGRQFSNSRSEMNVSTLELGDSALYLCASSKGTEAFFGQGTRLTVV.

V and J are TRBV7-6 and TRBJ2-2; D uncertain. This CDR3 contains 15 residues. The germline gives CDR1 SGHVS, CDR2 FNYEAQ. V was clipped by 0 bases and J by 0 bases, with 5 bases between them. CDR3: CASSLAPTNTGELFF. The CDR3 nucleotides are TGTGCCAGCAGCTTAGCCCCCACGAACACCGGGGAGCTGTTTTTT.

The chain couples TRBV5-1 to TRBJ1-1; D not resolved. V was clipped by 3 bases and J by 1 base, with 7 bases between them. The germline V gene has CDR1 SGHRS and CDR2 YFSETQ. CDR3 size: 13 residues. CDR3 loop: CASSSTGNTEAFF. In DNA, the CDR3 is TGCGCCAGCAGCTCAACGGGGAACACTGAAGCTTTCTTT.

The chain couples TRBV7-8 to TRBJ2-5; D uncertain. Germline V CDR1 and CDR2: SGHVS, FQNEAQ. V was shortened by 10 bases and J by 4 bases, with 22 bases between the two germline ends. The CDR3 extends over 15 amino acids. CDR3 loop: CATDLYPAMTETQYF. The CDR3 DNA reads as TGTGCCACAGACCTTTACCCCGCGATGACAGAGACCCAGTACTTC.

This clonotype occurred once. J is TRBJ2-7 and V is TRBV20-1; perhaps TRBD1 as D (6 bases). From germline, CDR1 is DFQATT and CDR2 SNEGSKA (reference sequence). Trimming left V 5 bases short and J 2 bases short, with 10 bases between. This CDR3 is built from 12 residues. The CDR3 DNA reads TGCAGTGCTGAAGGGACACCCTACGAGCAGTACTTC. It yields the protein CSAEGTPYEQYF.

This clonotype was observed a single time. The rearrangement joins TRBV15 to TRBJ1-2; D is ambiguous. The V gene lost 1 base and the J gene lost 0 bases, with 9 bases spanning the gap. CDR1 is LNHNV and CDR2 is YYDKDF in the germline V gene (reference sequence). The CDR3 covers 15 residues. CDR3 residues: CATSRGGQSNYGYTF. The CDR3 nucleotides read TGTGCCACCAGCAGAGGAGGGCAATCTAACTATGGCTACACCTTC.

This clonotype was observed a single time. The chain employs TRBV4-2 and TRBJ2-7, with D perhaps matching TRBD2 (6 bases). The length of the CDR3 is 14 residues. Germline V gene lookup returns CDR1 LGHNA and CDR2 YNFKEQ. V shed 1 base and J shed 2 bases, with 9 bases lying between them. The CDR3 loop reads CASSQVGGAYEQYF. The CDR3 coding sequence is TGTGCCAGCAGCCAAGTGGGCGGGGCCTACGAGCAGTACTTC.

The chain is built from TRBV7-6 and TRBJ1-4; D may be TRBD1 (6 bases). Trimming took 4 bases from V and 7 from J, leaving 16 bases between them. CDR1 SGHVS and CDR2 FNYEAQ come from the germline V gene. This CDR3 comprises 15 residues. The CDR3 here is CASSSRGVLIEKLFF. DNA of the CDR3: TGTGCCAGCAGCTCGAGGGGGGTCCTTATTGAAAAACTGTTTTTT.